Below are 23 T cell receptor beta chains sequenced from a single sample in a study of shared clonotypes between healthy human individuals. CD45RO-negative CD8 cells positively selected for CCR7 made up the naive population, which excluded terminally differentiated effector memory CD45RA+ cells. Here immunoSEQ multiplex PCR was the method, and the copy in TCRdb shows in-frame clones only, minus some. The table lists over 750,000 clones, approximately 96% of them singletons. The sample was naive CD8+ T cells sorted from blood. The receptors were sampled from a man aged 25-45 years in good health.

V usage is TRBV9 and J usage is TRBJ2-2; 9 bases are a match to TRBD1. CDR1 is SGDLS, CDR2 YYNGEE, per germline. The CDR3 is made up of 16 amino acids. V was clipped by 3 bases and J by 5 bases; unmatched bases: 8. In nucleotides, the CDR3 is TGTGCCAGCAGCGGCCGGGACAGGGATTATACCGGGGAGCTGTTTTTT. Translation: CASSGRDRDYTGELFF. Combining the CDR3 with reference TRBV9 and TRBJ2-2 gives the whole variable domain DSGVTQTPKHLITATGQRVTLRCSPRSGDLSVYWYQQSLDQGLQFLIQYYNGEERAKGNILERFSAQQFPDLHSELNLSSLELGDSALYFCASSGRDRDYTGELFFGEGSRLTVL.

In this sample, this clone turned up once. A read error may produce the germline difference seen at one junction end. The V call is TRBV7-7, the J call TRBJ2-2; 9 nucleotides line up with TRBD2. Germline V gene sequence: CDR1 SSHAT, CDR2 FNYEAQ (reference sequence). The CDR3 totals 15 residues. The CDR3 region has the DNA TGTGCTAGCAGCTCAGGGACTAGCCCTGTCGGGGAGCTGTTTTTT. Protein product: CASSSGTSPVGELFF. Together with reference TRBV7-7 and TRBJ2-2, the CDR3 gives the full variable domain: GAGVSQSPRYKVTKRGQDVTLRCDPISSHATLYWYQQALGQGPEFLTYFNYEAQPDKSGLPSDRFSAERPEGSISTLTIQRTEQRDSAMYRCASSSGTSPVGELFFGEGSRLTVL.

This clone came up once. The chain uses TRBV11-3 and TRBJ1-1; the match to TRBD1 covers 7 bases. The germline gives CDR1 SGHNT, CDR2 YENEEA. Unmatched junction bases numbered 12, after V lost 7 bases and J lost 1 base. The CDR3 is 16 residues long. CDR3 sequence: CASTNSGGQRNTEAFF. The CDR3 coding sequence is TGTGCCAGCACCAATTCAGGGGGGCAGAGGAACACTGAAGCTTTCTTT.

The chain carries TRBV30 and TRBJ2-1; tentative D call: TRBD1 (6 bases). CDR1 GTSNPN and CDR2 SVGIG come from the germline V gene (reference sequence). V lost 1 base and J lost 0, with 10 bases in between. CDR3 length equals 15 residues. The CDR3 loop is CAWSGGQSSYNEQFF. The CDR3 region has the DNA TGTGCCTGGAGTGGGGGGCAGAGCTCCTACAATGAGCAGTTCTTC.

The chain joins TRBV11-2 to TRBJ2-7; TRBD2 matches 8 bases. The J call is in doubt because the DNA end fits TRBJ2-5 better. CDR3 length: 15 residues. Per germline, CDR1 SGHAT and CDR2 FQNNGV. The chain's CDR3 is CASSSVGGGLETQYF. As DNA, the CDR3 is TGTGCCAGCAGCTCCGTTGGCGGGGGGCTAGAGACCCAGTACTTC.

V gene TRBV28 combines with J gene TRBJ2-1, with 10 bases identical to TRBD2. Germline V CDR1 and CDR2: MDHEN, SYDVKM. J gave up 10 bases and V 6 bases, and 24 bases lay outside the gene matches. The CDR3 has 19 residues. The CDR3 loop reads CASRTTSISLAGVRKEQFF. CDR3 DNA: TGTGCCAGCAGGACTACCTCTATCTCGCTAGCGGGAGTGAGGAAGGAGCAGTTCTTC.

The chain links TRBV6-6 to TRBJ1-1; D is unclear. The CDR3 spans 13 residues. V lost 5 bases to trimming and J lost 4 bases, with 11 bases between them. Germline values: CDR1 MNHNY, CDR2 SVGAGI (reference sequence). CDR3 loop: CASSPGRPTEAFF. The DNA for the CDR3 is TGTGCCAGCAGTCCCGGGCGTCCCACTGAAGCTTTCTTT.

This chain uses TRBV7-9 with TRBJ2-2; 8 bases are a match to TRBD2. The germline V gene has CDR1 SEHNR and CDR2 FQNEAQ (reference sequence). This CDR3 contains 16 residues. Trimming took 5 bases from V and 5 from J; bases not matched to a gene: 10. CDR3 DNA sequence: TGTGCCAGCAGCCATGCCGGGACTAGTGAGACCGGGGAGCTGTTTTTT. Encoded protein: CASSHAGTSETGELFF.

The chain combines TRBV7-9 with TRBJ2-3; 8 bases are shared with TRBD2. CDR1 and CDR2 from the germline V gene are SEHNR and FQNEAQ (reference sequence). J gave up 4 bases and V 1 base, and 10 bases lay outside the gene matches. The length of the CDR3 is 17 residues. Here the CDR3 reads CASSLDRGGRRADTQYF. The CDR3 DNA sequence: TGTGCCAGCAGCTTAGATCGCGGCGGGAGGAGGGCAGATACGCAGTATTTT.

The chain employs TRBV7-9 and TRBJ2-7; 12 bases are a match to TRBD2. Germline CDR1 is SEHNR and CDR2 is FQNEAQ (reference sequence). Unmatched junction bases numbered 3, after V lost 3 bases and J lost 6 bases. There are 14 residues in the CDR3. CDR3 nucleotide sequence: TGTGCCAGCAGCTTGACTAGCGGGAGTTCCGAGCAGTACTTC. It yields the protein CASSLTSGSSEQYF.

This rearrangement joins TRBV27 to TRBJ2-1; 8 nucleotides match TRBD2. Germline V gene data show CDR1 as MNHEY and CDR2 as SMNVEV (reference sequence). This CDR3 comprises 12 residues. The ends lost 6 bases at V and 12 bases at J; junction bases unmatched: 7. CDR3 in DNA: TGTGCCAGCAGCAGGACTAGCCGTAGGCAGTTCTTC. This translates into CASSRTSRRQFF.

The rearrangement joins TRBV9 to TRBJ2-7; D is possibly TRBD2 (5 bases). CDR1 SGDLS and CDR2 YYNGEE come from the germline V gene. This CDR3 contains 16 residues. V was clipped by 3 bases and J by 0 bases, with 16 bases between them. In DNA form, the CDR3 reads TGTGCCAGCAGCGCCTCGCCCGAGGAGGTCTCCTACGAGCAGTACTTC. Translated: CASSASPEEVSYEQYF.

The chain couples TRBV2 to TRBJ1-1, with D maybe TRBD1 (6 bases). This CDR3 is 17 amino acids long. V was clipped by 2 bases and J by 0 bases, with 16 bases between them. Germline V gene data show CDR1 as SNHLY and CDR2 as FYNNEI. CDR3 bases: TGTGCCAGCAGTGAAATGGGGGACGGGACAATGAACACTGAAGCTTTCTTT. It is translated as CASSEMGDGTMNTEAFF. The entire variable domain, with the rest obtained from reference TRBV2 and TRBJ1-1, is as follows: EPEVTQTPSHQVTQMGQEVILRCVPISNHLYFYWYRQILGQKVEFLVSFYNNEISEKSEIFDDQFSVERPDGSNFTLKIRSTKLEDSAMYFCASSEMGDGTMNTEAFFGQGTRLTVV.

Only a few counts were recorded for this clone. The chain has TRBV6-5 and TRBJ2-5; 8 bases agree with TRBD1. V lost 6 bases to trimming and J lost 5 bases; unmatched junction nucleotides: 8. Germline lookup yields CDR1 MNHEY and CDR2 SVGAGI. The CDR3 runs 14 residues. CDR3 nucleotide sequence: TGTGCCAGCAGGTGGACAGGGCATTCGGAGACCCAGTACTTC. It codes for CASRWTGHSETQYF.

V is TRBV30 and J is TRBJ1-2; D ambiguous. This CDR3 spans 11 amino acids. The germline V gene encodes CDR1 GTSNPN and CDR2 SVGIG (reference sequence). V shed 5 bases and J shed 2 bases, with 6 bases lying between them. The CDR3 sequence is CAWGQNYGYTF. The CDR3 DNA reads TGTGCCTGGGGGCAGAACTATGGCTACACCTTC.

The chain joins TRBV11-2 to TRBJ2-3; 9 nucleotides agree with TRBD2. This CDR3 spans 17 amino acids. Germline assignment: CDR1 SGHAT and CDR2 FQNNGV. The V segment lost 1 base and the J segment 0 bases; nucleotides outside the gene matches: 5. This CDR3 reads CASSLAEGLASTDTQYF. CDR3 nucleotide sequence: TGTGCCAGCAGCTTAGCCGAGGGACTAGCTAGCACAGATACGCAGTATTTT.

The DNA for the CDR3 is TGTGCCAGCTCACCACTAGCGGGAAGGGACAATGAGCAGTTCTTC. Its protein product is CASSPLAGRDNEQFF. The V call is TRBV18, the J call TRBJ2-1; 8 positions agree with TRBD2. Germline lookup yields CDR1 KGHSH and CDR2 LQKENI. This CDR3 spans 15 amino acids. V was pared by 1 base and J by 5 bases, with 4 bases of the junction left unmatched. Drawing the rest from reference TRBV18 and TRBJ2-1, the complete variable domain is NAGVMQNPRHLVRRRGQEARLRCSPMKGHSHVYWYRQLPEEGLKFMVYLQKENIIDESGMPKERFSAEFPKEGPSILRIQQVVRGDSAAYFCASSPLAGRDNEQFFGPGTRLTVL.

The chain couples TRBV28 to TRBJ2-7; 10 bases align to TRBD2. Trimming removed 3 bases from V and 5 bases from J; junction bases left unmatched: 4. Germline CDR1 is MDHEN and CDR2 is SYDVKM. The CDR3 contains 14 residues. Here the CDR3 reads CASSFPLAGDEQYF. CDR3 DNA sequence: TGTGCCAGCAGTTTTCCCCTAGCGGGAGACGAGCAGTACTTC. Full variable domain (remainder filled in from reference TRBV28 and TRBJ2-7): DVKVTQSSRYLVKRTGEKVFLECVQDMDHENMFWYRQDPGLGLRLIYFSYDVKMKEKGDIPEGYSVSREKKERFSLILESASTNQTSMYLCASSFPLAGDEQYFGPGTRLTVT.

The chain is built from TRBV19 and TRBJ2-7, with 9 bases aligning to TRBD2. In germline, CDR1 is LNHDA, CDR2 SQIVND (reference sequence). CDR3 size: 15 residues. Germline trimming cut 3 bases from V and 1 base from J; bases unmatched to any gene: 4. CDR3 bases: TGTGCCAGTAGTATTAGCGGGAGAACATCCTACGAGCAGTACTTC. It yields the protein CASSISGRTSYEQYF.

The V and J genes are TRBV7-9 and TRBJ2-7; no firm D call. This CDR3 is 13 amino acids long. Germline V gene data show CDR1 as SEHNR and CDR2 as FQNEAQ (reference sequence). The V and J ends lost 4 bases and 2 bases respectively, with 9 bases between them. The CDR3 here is CASSSLSPYEQYF. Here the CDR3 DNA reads TGTGCCAGCAGCTCTTTGTCCCCCTACGAGCAGTACTTC.

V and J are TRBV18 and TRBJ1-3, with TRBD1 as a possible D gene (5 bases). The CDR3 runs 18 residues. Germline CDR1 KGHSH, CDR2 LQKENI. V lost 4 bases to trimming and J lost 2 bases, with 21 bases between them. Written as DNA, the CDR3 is TGTGCCAGCTCACTATACGCCGGGACCGATTCTGCTGGAAACACCATATATTTT. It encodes CASSLYAGTDSAGNTIYF.

The CDR3 spells CASSPSVGQHF. CDR3 in DNA: TGTGCCAGCAGTCCGTCCGTTGGCCAGCATTTT. The chain employs TRBV28 and TRBJ1-5; D is unclear. This CDR3 is 11 amino acids long. V gave up 5 bases and J gave up 12 bases, with 11 bases separating them. Germline CDR1 reads MDHEN; CDR2 reads SYDVKM.

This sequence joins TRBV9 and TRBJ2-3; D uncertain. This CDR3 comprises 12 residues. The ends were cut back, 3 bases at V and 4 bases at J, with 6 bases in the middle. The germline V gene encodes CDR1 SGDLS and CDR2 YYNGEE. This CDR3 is CASSDLADTQYF. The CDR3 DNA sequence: TGTGCCAGCAGCGATCTAGCAGATACGCAGTATTTT.